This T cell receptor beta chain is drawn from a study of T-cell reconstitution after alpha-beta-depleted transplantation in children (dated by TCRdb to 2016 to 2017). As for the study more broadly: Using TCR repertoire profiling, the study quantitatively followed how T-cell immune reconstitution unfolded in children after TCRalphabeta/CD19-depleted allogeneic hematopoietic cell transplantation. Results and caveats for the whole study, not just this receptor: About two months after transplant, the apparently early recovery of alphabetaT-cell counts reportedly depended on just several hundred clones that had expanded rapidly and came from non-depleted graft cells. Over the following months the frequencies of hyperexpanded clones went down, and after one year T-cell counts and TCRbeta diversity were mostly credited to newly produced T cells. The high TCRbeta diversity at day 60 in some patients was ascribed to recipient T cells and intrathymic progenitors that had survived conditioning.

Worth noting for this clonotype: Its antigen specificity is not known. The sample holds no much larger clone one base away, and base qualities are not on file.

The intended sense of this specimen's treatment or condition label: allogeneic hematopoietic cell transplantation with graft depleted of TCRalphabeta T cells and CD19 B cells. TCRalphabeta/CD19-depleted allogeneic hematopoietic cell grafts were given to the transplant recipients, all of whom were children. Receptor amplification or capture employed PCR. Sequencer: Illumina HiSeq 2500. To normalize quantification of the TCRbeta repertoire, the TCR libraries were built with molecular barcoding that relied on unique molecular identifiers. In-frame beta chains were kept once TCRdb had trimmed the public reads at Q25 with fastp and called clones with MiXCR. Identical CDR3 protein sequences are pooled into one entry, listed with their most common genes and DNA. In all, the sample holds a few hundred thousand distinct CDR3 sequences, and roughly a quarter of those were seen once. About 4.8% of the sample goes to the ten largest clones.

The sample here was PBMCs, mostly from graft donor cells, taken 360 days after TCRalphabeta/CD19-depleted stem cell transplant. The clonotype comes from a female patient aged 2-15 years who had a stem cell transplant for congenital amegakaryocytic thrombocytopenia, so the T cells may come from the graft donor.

The CDR3 protein sequence reads: CASSSEFNTEAFF. The DNA sequence is as follows: TGTGCCAGCAGTTCGGAGTTTAACACTGAAGCTTTCTTT. The chain was built from TRBV6-6 and TRBJ1-1, with an unclear D gene assignment. V is reduced by 4 bases and J by 2 bases, leaving a spacing of 8 bases between them. Measured from the cysteine to the phenylalanine, the CDR3 is 13 residues long. Solely the CDR3 DNA is kept, with 39 bases framed from the first base. CDR1 and CDR2, looked up from the germline V gene (reference sequence), are MNHNY and SVGAGI.